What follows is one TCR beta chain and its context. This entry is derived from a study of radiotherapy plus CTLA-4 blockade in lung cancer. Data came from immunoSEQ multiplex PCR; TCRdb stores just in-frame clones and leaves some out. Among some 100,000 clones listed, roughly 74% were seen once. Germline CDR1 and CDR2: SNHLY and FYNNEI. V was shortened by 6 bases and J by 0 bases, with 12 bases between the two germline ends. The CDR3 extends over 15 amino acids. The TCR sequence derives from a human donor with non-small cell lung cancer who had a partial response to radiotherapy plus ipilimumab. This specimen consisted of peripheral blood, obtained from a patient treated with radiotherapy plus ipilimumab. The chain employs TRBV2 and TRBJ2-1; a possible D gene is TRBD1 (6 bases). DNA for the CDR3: TGTGCCAGCAGGGACAGTCCATCCTCCTACAATGAGCAGTTCTTC. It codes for CASRDSPSSYNEQFF.